The sequence of this T cell receptor beta chain was determined in a study of blood T cell repertoires in COVID-19. Method: immunoSEQ multiplex PCR; TCRdb's copy keeps in-frame clones and lacks some. This table has 93,000 or so clones, 80% to 90% appearing once. This clone has more than one count but fewer than ten. Germline CDR1 ENHRY, CDR2 SYGVKD. The CDR3 covers 13 residues. V was pared by 10 bases and J by 2 bases, with 9 bases between. The source is a woman aged 60-75 years with acute or convalescent COVID-19. The chain combines TRBV10-3 with TRBJ2-6; tentative D call: TRBD1 (6 bases). The sample consisted of peripheral blood. The CDR3 bases are TGTGCCAGTCAGGGGACTGGGGCCAACGTCCTGACTTTC. Translated: CASQGTGANVLTF.